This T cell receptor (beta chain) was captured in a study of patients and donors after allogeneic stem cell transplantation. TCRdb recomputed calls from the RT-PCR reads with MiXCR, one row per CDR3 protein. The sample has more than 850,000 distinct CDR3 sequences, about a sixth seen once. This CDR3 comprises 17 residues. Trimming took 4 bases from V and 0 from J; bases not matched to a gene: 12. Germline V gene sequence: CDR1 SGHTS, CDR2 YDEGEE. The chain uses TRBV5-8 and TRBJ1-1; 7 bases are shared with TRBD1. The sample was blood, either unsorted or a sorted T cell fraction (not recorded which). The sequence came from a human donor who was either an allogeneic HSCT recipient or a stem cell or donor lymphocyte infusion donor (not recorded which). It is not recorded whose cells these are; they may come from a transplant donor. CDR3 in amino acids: CASSGGTGVFMNTEAFF. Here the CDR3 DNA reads TGTGCCAGCAGCGGGGGAACAGGGGTCTTCATGAACACTGAAGCTTTCTTT.